This record covers a single T cell receptor (beta chain). The target antigen is unknown. Patients who had autoimmune disease history or got systemic immunosuppression were left out. Data came from immunoSEQ multiplex PCR; TCRdb stores just in-frame clones and leaves some out. The sample lists about 38,000 clones, about 89% occurring once. V was trimmed by 0 bases and J by 3 bases, leaving 15 bases between them. This CDR3 is built from 16 residues. Germline V gene data show CDR1 as SGHRS and CDR2 as YFSETQ. These data originate in a study of OX40 agonist ivuxolimab in advanced cancers. Study-level background: The patients received agonistic anti-OX40 (CD134) antibody ivuxolimab.

Overall study results and limits: Partial responders dosed at 0.1-3.0 mg/kg displayed clonal expansion ranking among the lowest. CD4+ and CD8+ blood T cells expanded clonally by week 6 at 0.1 to 3.0 mg/kg.

This specimen was CD4+ or CD8+ T cells sorted from blood, taken in a trial of the OX40 agonist ivuxolimab. The source of this sequence is an adult with an advanced solid tumor such as melanoma, head and neck, liver or kidney cancer. The V call is TRBV5-1, the J call TRBJ2-5; D possibly matches TRBD1 or TRBD2 (6 bases each). CDR3 protein: CASSLATGAVEETQYF. DNA of the CDR3: TGCGCCAGCAGCTTGGCCACGGGGGCAGTGGAAGAGACCCAGTACTTC.